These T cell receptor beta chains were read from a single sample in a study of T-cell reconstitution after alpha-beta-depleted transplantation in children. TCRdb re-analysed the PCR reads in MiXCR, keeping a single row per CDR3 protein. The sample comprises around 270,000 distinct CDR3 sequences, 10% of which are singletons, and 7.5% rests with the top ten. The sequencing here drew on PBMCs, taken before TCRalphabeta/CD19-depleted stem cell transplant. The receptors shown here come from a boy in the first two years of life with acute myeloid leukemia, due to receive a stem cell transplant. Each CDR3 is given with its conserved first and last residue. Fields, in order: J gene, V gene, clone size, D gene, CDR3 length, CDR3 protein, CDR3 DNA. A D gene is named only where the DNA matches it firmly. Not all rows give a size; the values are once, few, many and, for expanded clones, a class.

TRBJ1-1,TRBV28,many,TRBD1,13,CASSLQGGTEAFF,TGTGCCAGCAGTTTACAGGGGGGTACTGAAGCTTTCTTT
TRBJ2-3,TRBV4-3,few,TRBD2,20,CASSQDLGVSGRLSTDTQYF,TGCGCCAGCAGCCAAGACCTAGGGGTTAGCGGGAGATTAAGCACAGATACGCAGTATTTT
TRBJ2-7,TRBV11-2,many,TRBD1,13,CASSLGAGGEQYF,TGTGCCAGCAGCTTAGGGGCAGGGGGAGAGCAGTACTTC
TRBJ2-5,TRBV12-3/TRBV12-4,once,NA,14,CASSLFPTQETQYF,TGTGCCAGCAGTTTGTTCCCCACTCAAGAGACCCAGTACTTC
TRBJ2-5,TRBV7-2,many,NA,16,CASSLGGAVRLETQYF,TGTGCCAGCAGCTTAGGAGGGGCGGTACGACTAGAGACCCAGTACTTC
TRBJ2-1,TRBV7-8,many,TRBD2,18,CASSDAGGGIFSYNEQFF,TGTGCCAGCAGCGACGCGGGGGGCGGAATTTTCTCCTACAATGAGCAGTTCTTC
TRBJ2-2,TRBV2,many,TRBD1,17,CASSISLGQGNTGELFF,TGTGCCAGCAGTATTTCCCTCGGACAGGGGAACACCGGGGAGCTGTTTTTT
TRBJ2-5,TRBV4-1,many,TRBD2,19,CASSQELERGLLKEETQYF,TGCGCCAGCAGCCAAGAATTGGAGCGGGGGCTCTTAAAGGAGGAGACCCAGTACTTC
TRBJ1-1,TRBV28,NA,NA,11,CASSPRTEDFF,TGTGCCAGCAGTCCACGCACTGAAGATTTCTTT
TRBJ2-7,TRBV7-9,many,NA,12,CASSLDGAPGRF,TGTGCCAGCAGCTTAGATGGGGCTCCGGGCCGCTTC
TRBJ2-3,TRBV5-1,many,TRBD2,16,CASSLYRGRWEDTQYF,TGCGCCAGCAGCTTGTATCGCGGGAGGTGGGAAGATACGCAGTATTTT
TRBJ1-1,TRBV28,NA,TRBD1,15,CASSPSGQGDTEAFF,TGTGCCAGCAGTCCATCGGGACAGGGCGACACTGAAGCTTTCTTT
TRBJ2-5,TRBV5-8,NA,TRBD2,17,CASSAGLAGAVQETQYF,TGTGCCAGCAGCGCGGGACTAGCGGGGGCAGTCCAAGAGACCCAGTACTTC
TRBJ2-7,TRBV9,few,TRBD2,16,CASSTGTSGRYYEQYF,TGTGCCAGCAGCACCGGGACTAGCGGGAGGTACTACGAGCAGTACTTC
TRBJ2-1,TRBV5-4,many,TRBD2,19,CASSLWSSGRWSSYNEQFF,TGTGCCAGCAGCTTGTGGTCTAGCGGGAGGTGGAGCTCCTACAATGAGCAGTTCTTC
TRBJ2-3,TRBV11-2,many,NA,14,CASSFAGDTDTQYF,TGTGCCAGCAGCTTTGCAGGGGACACAGATACGCAGTATTTT
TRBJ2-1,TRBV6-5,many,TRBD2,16,CASSPWTSGKYNEQFF,TGTGCCAGCAGTCCATGGACTAGCGGGAAGTACAATGAGCAGTTCTTC
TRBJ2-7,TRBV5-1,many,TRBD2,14,CASSFLAGSYEQYF,TGCGCCAGCAGCTTCCTAGCGGGGTCCTACGAGCAGTACTTC
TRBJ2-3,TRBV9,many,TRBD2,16,CASSVSSGRAGGTQYF,TGTGCCAGCAGCGTTTCTAGCGGGAGGGCCGGGGGGACGCAGTATTTT
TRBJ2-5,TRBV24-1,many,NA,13,CATSSPAKETQYF,TGTGCCACCAGCTCGCCCGCCAAAGAGACCCAGTACTTC
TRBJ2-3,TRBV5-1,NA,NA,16,CASSLGGRGATDTQYF,TGCGCCAGCAGCTTGGGAGGCAGGGGGGCCACAGATACGCAGTATTTT
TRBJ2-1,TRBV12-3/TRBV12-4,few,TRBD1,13,CASSLPQGDEQFF,TGTGCCAGCAGTTTACCGCAGGGGGATGAGCAGTTCTTC
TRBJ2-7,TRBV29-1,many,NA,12,CSVEVGAYEQYF,TGCAGCGTTGAAGTCGGGGCCTACGAGCAGTACTTC
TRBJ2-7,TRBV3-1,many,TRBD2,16,CASSQGLAGFFYEQYF,TGTGCCAGCAGCCAGGGACTAGCGGGCTTTTTCTACGAGCAGTACTTC
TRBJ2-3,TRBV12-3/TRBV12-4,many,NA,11,CASRKLDTQYF,TGTGCCAGCAGAAAATTAGATACGCAGTATTTT
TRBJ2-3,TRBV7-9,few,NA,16,CASSLGMGPLTDTQYF,TGTGCCAGCAGCTTAGGAATGGGGCCGCTCACAGATACGCAGTATTTT
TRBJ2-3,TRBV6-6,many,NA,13,CASSGMGTDTQYF,TGTGCCAGCAGTGGGATGGGGACAGATACGCAGTATTTT
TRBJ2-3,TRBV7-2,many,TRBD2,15,CASSLQASGADTQYF,TGTGCCAGCAGCTTACAGGCTAGCGGCGCAGATACGCAGTATTTT